This T cell receptor beta chain stems from a study of early T cells in non-severe SARS-CoV-2 infection (dated by TCRdb to about 2021). With regard to the full study: Because TCR sequencing relied on bulk RNA taken from unsorted whole blood, pairing of alpha and beta chains was not possible. What the study reported, not specific to this receptor: VDJdb matching was skewed toward anti-spike CD8 responses and likely underestimated virus-specific expansions by missing private and CD4 specificities.

As regards this clonotype: Its recognized antigen is unknown. No base quality information exists; no much larger clone differs at one position.

The library was produced with 5' RACE. Instrument on record: NextSeq 500. Unique molecular identifiers were attached to individual cDNA molecules in the TCR library protocol so that sequencing error and PCR bias could be corrected. TCR alpha and beta chains were both sequenced, and the abundances of alpha and beta sequences in each sample were closely correlated with each other. Under the source paper's analysis protocol: Decombinator V4 was used to perform V gene, J gene and CDR3 annotation of TCR sequences. Expanded TCRs were defined as changing significantly between any two time points under a Poisson model with p below 0.0001. TCR abundances were normalised to the total number of TCRs sequenced in each sample and reported as counts per million. TRAV1-2 paired with TRAJ12, TRAJ20 or TRAJ33 defined MAIT TCRs, while TRAV10 paired with TRAJ18 defined iNKT TCRs. A search of VDJdb, accessed on 1 November 2021, was run for TCRs annotated to CMV, EBV and SARS-CoV-2, with TCRs annotated for multiple antigens excluded. Using fastp at Q25 and MiXCR, TCRdb reprocessed the public reads and kept productive beta chains. Rows are unified per CDR3 protein, each entry keeping the most common DNA and genes. These V and J calls originate from TCRdb's pipeline instead of the authors' own analysis. This sample has approximately 38,000 distinct CDR3 sequences in its table, and around 4.5% of those were observed once. The top ten constitute roughly 5.5% of the sample.

Set within a cohort of healthcare workers in London, UK, this nested case-control study involved weekly PCR testing of nasopharyngeal swabs along with blood sampling. Healthcare workers were enrolled in the week of the UK lockdown, from 23 to 31 March 2020, and were followed every week for up to roughly 15 weeks. The V end gives up 1 base and the J end 2 bases, leaving 4 bases in the junction not matched to a gene. Spanning cysteine to phenylalanine, the CDR3 consists of 15 amino acids. Of the read, only the CDR3 DNA is kept; its 45 bases are in frame from base 1. The chain employs TRBV12-3 or TRBV12-4 and TRBJ2-5; 7 junctional bases match TRBD1. Sequencing used whole blood. The clonotype comes from an adult who was a healthcare worker with PCR-confirmed SARS-CoV-2 infection or an uninfected control (not recorded which). CDR3 protein: CASSLGGQPQETQYF. The DNA is TGTGCCAGCAGTTTAGGGGGACAGCCACAAGAGACCCAGTACTTC.